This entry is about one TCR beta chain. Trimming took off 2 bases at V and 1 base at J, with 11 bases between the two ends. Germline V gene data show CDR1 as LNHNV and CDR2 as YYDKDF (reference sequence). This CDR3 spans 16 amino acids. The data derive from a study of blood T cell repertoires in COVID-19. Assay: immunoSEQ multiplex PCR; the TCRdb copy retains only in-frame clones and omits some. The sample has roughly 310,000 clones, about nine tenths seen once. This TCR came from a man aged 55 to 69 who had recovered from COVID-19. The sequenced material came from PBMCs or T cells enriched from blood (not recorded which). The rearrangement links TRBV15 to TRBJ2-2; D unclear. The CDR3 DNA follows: TGTGCCACCAGCAGAAGCCTTGGAGAGAACACCGGGGAGCTGTTTTTT. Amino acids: CATSRSLGENTGELFF. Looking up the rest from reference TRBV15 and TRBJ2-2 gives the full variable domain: DAMVIQNPRYQVTQFGKPVTLSCSQTLNHNVMYWYQQKSSQAPKLLFHYYDKDFNNEADTPDNFQSRRPNTSFCFLDIRSPGLGDTAMYLCATSRSLGENTGELFFGEGSRLTVL.